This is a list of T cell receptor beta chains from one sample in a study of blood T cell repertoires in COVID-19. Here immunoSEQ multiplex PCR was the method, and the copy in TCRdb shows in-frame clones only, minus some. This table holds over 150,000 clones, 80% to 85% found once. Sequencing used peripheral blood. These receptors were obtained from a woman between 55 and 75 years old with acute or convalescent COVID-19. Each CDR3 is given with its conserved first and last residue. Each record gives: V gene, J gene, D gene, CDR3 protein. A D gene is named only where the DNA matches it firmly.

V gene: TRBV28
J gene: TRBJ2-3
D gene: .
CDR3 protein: CASSFARQGGTDTQYF

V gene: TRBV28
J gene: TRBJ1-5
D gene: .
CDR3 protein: CASSGAGGANQPQHF

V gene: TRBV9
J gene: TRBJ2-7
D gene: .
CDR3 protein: CASSVGSNYEQYF

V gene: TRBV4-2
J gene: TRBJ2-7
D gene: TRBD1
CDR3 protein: CASSQESTGGKSYEQYF

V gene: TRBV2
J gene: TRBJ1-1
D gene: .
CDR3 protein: CASSEALGNTEAFF

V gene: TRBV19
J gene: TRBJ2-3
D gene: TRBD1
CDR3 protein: CASSKTIPGQGFTLDTQYF

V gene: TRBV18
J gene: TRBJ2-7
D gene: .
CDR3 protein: CASSPRNGGTYEQYF

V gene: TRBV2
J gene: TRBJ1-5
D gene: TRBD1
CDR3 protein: CASSVDRGNQPQHF

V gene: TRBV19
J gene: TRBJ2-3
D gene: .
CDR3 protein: CASSLQGLRDTQYF

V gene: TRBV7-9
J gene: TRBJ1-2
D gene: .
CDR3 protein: CASSPAFLYGYTF

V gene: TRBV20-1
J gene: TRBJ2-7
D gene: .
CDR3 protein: CSASPGPEQYF

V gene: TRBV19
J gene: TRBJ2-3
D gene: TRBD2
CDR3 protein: CASSIDPTQRGLTDTQYF

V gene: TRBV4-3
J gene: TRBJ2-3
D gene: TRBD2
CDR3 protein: CASSQDTSASTDTQYF

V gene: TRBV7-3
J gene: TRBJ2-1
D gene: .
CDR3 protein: CASSLGLLGGSYNEQFF

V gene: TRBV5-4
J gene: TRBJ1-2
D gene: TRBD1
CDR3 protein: CASRYGTGGGVSYGYTF

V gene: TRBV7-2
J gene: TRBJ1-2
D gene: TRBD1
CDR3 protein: CASSTGQGPYGYTF

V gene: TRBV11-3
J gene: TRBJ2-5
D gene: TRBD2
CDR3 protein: CASSSGAGVRETQYF

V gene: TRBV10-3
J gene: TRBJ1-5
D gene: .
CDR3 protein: CAISEQDRGSPQHF

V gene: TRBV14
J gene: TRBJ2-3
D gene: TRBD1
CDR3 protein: CASSPGGDTQYF

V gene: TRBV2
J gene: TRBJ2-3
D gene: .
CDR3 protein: CASSEWGQGEDTQYF

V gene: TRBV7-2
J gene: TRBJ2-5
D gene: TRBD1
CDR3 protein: CASSLLRGRETQYF

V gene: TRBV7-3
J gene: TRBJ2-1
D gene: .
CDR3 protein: CASSFLVSNEQFF

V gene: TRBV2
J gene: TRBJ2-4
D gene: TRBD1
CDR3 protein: CASSKGQATSGDIQYF

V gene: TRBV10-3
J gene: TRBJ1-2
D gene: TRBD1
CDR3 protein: CAISASRDRVNYGYTF

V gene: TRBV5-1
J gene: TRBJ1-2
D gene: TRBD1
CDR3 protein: CASSVDRAQGYTF

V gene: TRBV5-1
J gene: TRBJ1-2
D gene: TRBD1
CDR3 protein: CASSMGPGTGPTESGYTF

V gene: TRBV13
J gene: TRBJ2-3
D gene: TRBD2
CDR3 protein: CASSFRTSGGAPDTQYF

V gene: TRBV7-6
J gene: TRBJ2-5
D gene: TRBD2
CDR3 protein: CASSHSSGGLAGKTQYF

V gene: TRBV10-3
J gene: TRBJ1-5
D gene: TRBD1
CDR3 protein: CAISDTRDRGLSGPQHF

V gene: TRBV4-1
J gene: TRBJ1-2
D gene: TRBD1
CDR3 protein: CASSQDGTGRLSGGYTF

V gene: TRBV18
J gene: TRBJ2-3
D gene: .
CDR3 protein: CASSHAGASTDTQYF

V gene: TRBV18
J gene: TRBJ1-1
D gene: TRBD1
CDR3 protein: CASSLDRVRMNTEAFF

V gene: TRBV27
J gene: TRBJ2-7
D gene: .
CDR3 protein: CASSLRQGYEQYF

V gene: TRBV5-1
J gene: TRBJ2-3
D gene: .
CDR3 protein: CASSLGGGTYPTDTQYF